A selection of T cell receptor beta chains follows, all from one sample in a study of blood T cell repertoires in COVID-19. Sequenced by immunoSEQ multiplex PCR; TCRdb stores in-frame clones only, minus some. Of about 220,000 clones listed, just over 85% were seen once; the top ten hold 14% to 15%. The sequencing sample was made of PBMCs or T cells enriched from blood (not recorded which). Every receptor here comes from a woman between 45 and 60 years old with acute COVID-19. The CDR3 runs from the conserved cysteine through the conserved F or W. A D gene is named only where the DNA matches it firmly.

D: TRBD1; J: TRBJ1-5; V: TRBV10-3; CDR3: CAISEQGTFSF
D: TRBD1; J: TRBJ2-5; V: TRBV28; CDR3: CASKGQLMETQYF
D: TRBD2; J: TRBJ2-7; V: TRBV3-1/TRBV3-2; CDR3: CASSQVAGAYEQYF
D: TRBD1; J: TRBJ2-7; V: TRBV15; CDR3: CATSRDLGQGAYEQYF
D: TRBD1; J: TRBJ2-1; V: TRBV19; CDR3: CASSDRAFSEQFF
D: TRBD1; J: TRBJ2-1; V: TRBV6-1; CDR3: CASSVHRDRVYNEQFF
D: TRBD1; J: TRBJ1-2; V: TRBV2; CDR3: CASSDAGTGYGYTF
D: TRBD2; J: TRBJ2-5; V: TRBV5-1; CDR3: CASSLRLAGGRGETQYF
D: .; J: TRBJ2-1; V: TRBV11-2; CDR3: CASSSPFRDTYNEQFF
D: TRBD1; J: TRBJ1-1; V: TRBV7-9; CDR3: CASSFRDSPEAFF
D: .; J: TRBJ1-4; V: TRBV7-2; CDR3: CASSTGAGGEKLFF
D: .; J: TRBJ1-4; V: TRBV28; CDR3: CASSLAGEKWVETNEKLFF
D: .; J: TRBJ1-1; V: TRBV7-9; CDR3: CASSRRAAGDTEAFF
D: .; J: TRBJ2-1; V: TRBV12-3/TRBV12-4; CDR3: CASTADGRNEQFF
D: TRBD1; J: TRBJ2-7; V: TRBV3-1/TRBV3-2; CDR3: CASSQSDRGPYEQYF
D: TRBD1; J: TRBJ2-7; V: TRBV28; CDR3: CAVNGRDRGYEQYF
D: .; J: TRBJ1-2; V: TRBV12-3/TRBV12-4; CDR3: CASSLGGHRGYTF
D: TRBD1; J: TRBJ2-3; V: TRBV27; CDR3: CASSFRDRLLDTQYF
D: TRBD1; J: TRBJ2-7; V: TRBV5-1; CDR3: CASSLGGQGSNEQYF
D: TRBD1; J: TRBJ1-6; V: TRBV5-1; CDR3: CASRPPGTVNSPLHF
D: TRBD2; J: TRBJ2-4; V: TRBV2; CDR3: CASMGIAGEYGIQYF
D: TRBD2; J: TRBJ2-1; V: TRBV5-8; CDR3: CASSLGSGSSYNEQFF
D: TRBD2; J: TRBJ2-7; V: TRBV28; CDR3: CASSLMVGTSGRGWQYF
D: .; J: TRBJ2-1; V: TRBV7-9; CDR3: CASSLTPGNEQFF
D: .; J: TRBJ2-7; V: TRBV9; CDR3: CASSVGEDTYEQYF
D: .; J: TRBJ2-2; V: TRBV9; CDR3: CASSVVSGANTGELFF
D: .; J: TRBJ1-5; V: TRBV6-2/TRBV6-3; CDR3: CASSYPPGGAQHF
D: .; J: TRBJ2-3; V: TRBV19; CDR3: CASSNSADTQYF
D: TRBD2; J: TRBJ2-7; V: TRBV9; CDR3: CASSATKAGGPGEQYF